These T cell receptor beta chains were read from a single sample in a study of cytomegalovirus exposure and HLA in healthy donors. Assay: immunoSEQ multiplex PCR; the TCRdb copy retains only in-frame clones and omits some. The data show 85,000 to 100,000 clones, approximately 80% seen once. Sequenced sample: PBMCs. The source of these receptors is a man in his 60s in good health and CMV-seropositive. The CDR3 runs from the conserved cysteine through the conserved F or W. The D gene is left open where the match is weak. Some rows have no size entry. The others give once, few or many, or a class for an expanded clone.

CDR3nt: TGCGCCAGCAGCTTGGTCCAGGGAAGCACAGATACGCAGTATTTT
CDR3aa: CASSLVQGSTDTQYF
abundance: NA
v_gene: TRBV5-1
j_gene: TRBJ2-3
d_gene: NA

CDR3nt: TGTGCCATCAGTGGACAGGGAGACCAAGAGACCCAGTACTTC
CDR3aa: CAISGQGDQETQYF
abundance: NA
v_gene: TRBV10-3
j_gene: TRBJ2-5
d_gene: TRBD1

CDR3nt: TGTGCCAGCAGTTTAACCGGGACAGCTAATGAAAAACTGTTTTTT
CDR3aa: CASSLTGTANEKLFF
abundance: NA
v_gene: TRBV27
j_gene: TRBJ1-4
d_gene: TRBD1

CDR3nt: TGTGCCAGCAGCTTAGGGCAGACAGGTGGTGAAAAACTGTTTTTT
CDR3aa: CASSLGQTGGEKLFF
abundance: NA
v_gene: TRBV7-9
j_gene: TRBJ1-4
d_gene: NA

CDR3nt: TGCGCCAGCAGCCAAGAGGCCTCCCCCGGGGCCGGGGAGCTGTTTTTT
CDR3aa: CASSQEASPGAGELFF
abundance: NA
v_gene: TRBV4-1
j_gene: TRBJ2-2
d_gene: NA

CDR3nt: TGTGCCAGCTCACCACTTGCGTTTTCCTACGAGCAGTACTTC
CDR3aa: CASSPLAFSYEQYF
abundance: NA
v_gene: TRBV18
j_gene: TRBJ2-7
d_gene: NA

CDR3nt: TGCGCCAGCGGGGGACAGGGAAAGGTTTACGAGCAGTACTTC
CDR3aa: CASGGQGKVYEQYF
abundance: NA
v_gene: TRBV10-2
j_gene: TRBJ2-7
d_gene: TRBD1

CDR3nt: TGCGGAGTGGATAAAAGGGGTCTCAGTTCACCCCTCCACTTT
CDR3aa: CGVDKRGLSSPLHF
abundance: NA
v_gene: TRBV23-1
j_gene: TRBJ1-6
d_gene: NA

CDR3nt: TGCAGCGCCTCGGACAGAGGAGGCTTATATGGCTACACCTTC
CDR3aa: CSASDRGGLYGYTF
abundance: NA
v_gene: TRBV29-1
j_gene: TRBJ1-2
d_gene: NA

CDR3nt: TGTGCCAGCAGCTACAGGGTGAACACCGGGGAGCTGTTTTTT
CDR3aa: CASSYRVNTGELFF
abundance: NA
v_gene: TRBV2
j_gene: TRBJ2-2
d_gene: NA

CDR3nt: TGTGCCAGCAGCGTAGTAGGACAGATTTCGAACACTGAAGCTTTCTTT
CDR3aa: CASSVVGQISNTEAFF
abundance: NA
v_gene: TRBV9
j_gene: TRBJ1-1
d_gene: NA

CDR3nt: TGTGCCAGCAGGGTGGACTACCAAGAGACCCAGTACTTC
CDR3aa: CASRVDYQETQYF
abundance: NA
v_gene: TRBV5-4
j_gene: TRBJ2-5
d_gene: NA

CDR3nt: TGTGCCAGCACCCTCGGGACTAGCGGGGGCAATGAGCAGTTCTTC
CDR3aa: CASTLGTSGGNEQFF
abundance: NA
v_gene: TRBV7-8
j_gene: TRBJ2-1
d_gene: TRBD2

CDR3nt: TGTGCCAGCAAGCAGACAGGTGAAAACTATGGCTACACCTTC
CDR3aa: CASKQTGENYGYTF
abundance: NA
v_gene: TRBV6-5
j_gene: TRBJ1-2
d_gene: NA

CDR3nt: TGTGCCAGCAGCGCCGTGGGGCGGGGGATCACTGAAGCTTTCTTT
CDR3aa: CASSAVGRGITEAFF
abundance: NA
v_gene: TRBV9
j_gene: TRBJ1-1
d_gene: NA

CDR3nt: TGTGCCAGCAGTGAAGCCCCCGGACTAGAGAGCAATCAGCCCCAGCATTTT
CDR3aa: CASSEAPGLESNQPQHF
abundance: NA
v_gene: TRBV6-1
j_gene: TRBJ1-5
d_gene: NA

CDR3nt: TGTGCCAGCAGCTTATCCCCGGGGACAGCTGCTAGCACAGATACGCAGTATTTT
CDR3aa: CASSLSPGTAASTDTQYF
abundance: NA
v_gene: TRBV7-6
j_gene: TRBJ2-3
d_gene: TRBD1

CDR3nt: TGTGCCAGCAGTTACTCGACACCCGACGCTGAAGCTTTCTTT
CDR3aa: CASSYSTPDAEAFF
abundance: few
v_gene: TRBV6-6
j_gene: TRBJ1-1
d_gene: NA

CDR3nt: TGTGCCAGCTCAGCAGCTGGACAAGGGGGATCACCCCTCCACTTT
CDR3aa: CASSAAGQGGSPLHF
abundance: once
v_gene: TRBV18
j_gene: TRBJ1-6
d_gene: NA